The following is a TCR beta chain sequence with its context. The CDR3 is made up of 16 amino acids. Germline assignment: CDR1 LGHDT and CDR2 YNNKEL (reference sequence). Trimming shortened V by 4 bases and J by 3 bases, and 16 bases separated the two germline ends. This sample was included in a study of blood T cell repertoires in COVID-19. Study-level information: The United States, Italy and Spain supplied acute and convalescent COVID-19 samples. PBMCs, B-cell-depleted T cells, or T cells were the source of the cDNA or gDNA that made up the material.

Source study methods: Estimation of nucleated cell counts relied on the amplification of reference gene primers. This table comes from immunoSEQ multiplex PCR, and its TCRdb copy is limited to in-frame clones, with some not included. The V and J calls and clone size were taken over from that table, and D and trimming were inferred from the DNA. The table includes about 74,000 clones, 85% to 90% detected once. Sequenced material: peripheral blood. The V call is TRBV3-1 (or the pseudogene TRBV3-2), the J call TRBJ2-1; unclear D gene. The receptor comes from a woman at least 80 years old with active or convalescent COVID-19. The DNA for the CDR3 is TGTGCCAGCAGCCGGATAGGCGGCAGCTTCTACAATGAGCAGTTCTTC. Translating it yields CASSRIGGSFYNEQFF.